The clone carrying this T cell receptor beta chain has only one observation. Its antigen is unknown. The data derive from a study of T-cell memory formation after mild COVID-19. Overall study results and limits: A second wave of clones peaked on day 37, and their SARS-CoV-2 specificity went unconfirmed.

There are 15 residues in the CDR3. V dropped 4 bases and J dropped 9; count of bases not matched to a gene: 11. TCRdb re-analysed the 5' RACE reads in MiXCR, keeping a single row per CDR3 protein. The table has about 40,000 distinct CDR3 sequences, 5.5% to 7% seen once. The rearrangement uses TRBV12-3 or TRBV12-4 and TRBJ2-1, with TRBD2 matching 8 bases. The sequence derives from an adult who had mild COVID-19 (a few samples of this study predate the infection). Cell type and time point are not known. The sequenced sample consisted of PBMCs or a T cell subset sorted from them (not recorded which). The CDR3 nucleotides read TGTGCCAGCAGTTCCACAGCGGGGGCGGTTACTGAGCAGTTCTTC. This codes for CASSSTAGAVTEQFF.